This T cell receptor beta chain was obtained from a study of OX40 agonist ivuxolimab in advanced cancers. Study at large: Patients were treated with intravenous ivuxolimab, dosed at 0.01 to 10 mg/kg and infused every 2 weeks.

Measured with immunoSEQ multiplex PCR; TCRdb has only the in-frame clones, and not every one. Here the sample spans over 80,000 clones, 75% to 95% being singletons. Germline lookup yields CDR1 SGHTA and CDR2 FQGNSA. Trimming removed 1 base from V and 0 bases from J, with 13 bases in between. The CDR3 extends over 17 amino acids. The gene calls are TRBV7-2 and TRBJ1-3; D is ambiguous. The clonotype originates from an adult with an advanced solid tumor such as melanoma, head and neck, liver or kidney cancer. Sequencing used CD4+ or CD8+ T cells sorted from blood, obtained in a trial of the OX40 agonist ivuxolimab. CDR3 bases: TGTGCCAGCAGCTTAGAGGTGGACTTTGGCTCTGGAAACACCATATATTTT. Amino acid sequence: CASSLEVDFGSGNTIYF.